The rows below give T cell receptor beta chains drawn from one sample of a study of identical twins. TCRdb passed the 5' RACE reads through MiXCR, listing each CDR3 protein once. The data contain around 340,000 distinct CDR3 sequences, approximately 13% of them singletons. These same records also appear under a second study, on yellow fever vaccine responses in identical twins.

Sample: CD8+ T cells sorted from blood. The receptors shown here come from a woman under 30 in good health. Each CDR3 is given with its conserved first and last residue. A D gene is named only where the DNA matches it firmly. Clone size, where shown, is once, few, many, or a class for clones that have expanded.

v_gene: TRBV7-9; j_gene: TRBJ2-1; d_gene: TRBD2; abundance: many; CDR3aa: CASRLAGGATYNEQFF; CDR3nt: TGTGCCAGCCGTCTAGCGGGGGGCGCTACCTACAATGAGCAGTTCTTC
v_gene: TRBV28; j_gene: TRBJ2-5; d_gene: TRBD2; abundance: -; CDR3aa: CASSFPSAGEETQYF; CDR3nt: TGTGCCAGCAGTTTCCCCAGCGCGGGAGAAGAGACCCAGTACTTC
v_gene: TRBV6-2/TRBV6-3; j_gene: TRBJ2-3; d_gene: -; abundance: -; CDR3aa: CASSYYGSDTQYF; CDR3nt: TGTGCCAGCAGTTACTACGGCTCAGATACGCAGTATTTT
v_gene: TRBV11-3; j_gene: TRBJ2-2; d_gene: TRBD2; abundance: few; CDR3aa: CASSPGTSGRTGELFF; CDR3nt: TGTGCCAGCAGCCCAGGGACTAGCGGGAGAACCGGGGAGCTGTTTTTT
v_gene: TRBV7-9; j_gene: TRBJ1-2; d_gene: TRBD1; abundance: few; CDR3aa: CASRLGSGTAAYYGYTF; CDR3nt: TGTGCCAGCAGACTGGGGTCCGGGACAGCGGCCTACTATGGCTACACCTTC
v_gene: TRBV15; j_gene: TRBJ2-3; d_gene: TRBD2; abundance: few; CDR3aa: CATSRGTSGSRADTQYF; CDR3nt: TGTGCCACCAGCAGAGGGACTAGCGGGAGCCGCGCAGATACGCAGTATTTT
v_gene: TRBV4-2; j_gene: TRBJ2-5; d_gene: TRBD2; abundance: few; CDR3aa: CASSQMGLAGDPQETQYF; CDR3nt: TGTGCCAGCAGCCAAATGGGACTAGCGGGGGACCCCCAAGAGACCCAGTACTTC
v_gene: TRBV7-9; j_gene: TRBJ2-7; d_gene: -; abundance: few; CDR3aa: CASSRLRTGGDEQYF; CDR3nt: TGTGCCAGCAGCCGCCTGCGGACAGGAGGGGACGAGCAGTACTTC
v_gene: TRBV7-9; j_gene: TRBJ1-4; d_gene: TRBD1; abundance: -; CDR3aa: CASSPSTGDNEKLFF; CDR3nt: TGTGCCAGCAGCCCCTCGACAGGGGATAATGAAAAACTGTTTTTT
v_gene: TRBV25-1; j_gene: TRBJ1-5; d_gene: -; abundance: few; CDR3aa: CASEGGGNQPQHF; CDR3nt: TGTGCCAGCGAGGGGGGAGGAAATCAGCCCCAGCATTTT
v_gene: TRBV13; j_gene: TRBJ2-7; d_gene: -; abundance: few; CDR3aa: CASNPPGGIVYEQYF; CDR3nt: TGTGCCAGCAACCCCCCTGGGGGAATAGTCTACGAGCAGTACTTC
v_gene: TRBV10-3; j_gene: TRBJ1-4; d_gene: -; abundance: many; CDR3aa: CAISGSPDGNEKLFF; CDR3nt: TGTGCCATCAGTGGGTCCCCGGACGGAAATGAAAAACTGTTTTTT
v_gene: TRBV7-9; j_gene: TRBJ1-1; d_gene: -; abundance: -; CDR3aa: CASSFFGVGTEAFF; CDR3nt: TGTGCCAGCAGCTTCTTCGGTGTTGGGACTGAAGCTTTCTTT
v_gene: TRBV4-1; j_gene: TRBJ1-1; d_gene: -; abundance: many; CDR3aa: CASSQEGTKAFF; CDR3nt: TGCGCCAGCAGCCAAGAGGGGACGAAAGCTTTCTTT
v_gene: TRBV7-9; j_gene: TRBJ1-1; d_gene: TRBD1; abundance: -; CDR3aa: CATGREGARAPAFF; CDR3nt: TGTGCCACCGGAAGGGAGGGGGCGCGAGCGCCAGCTTTCTTT
v_gene: TRBV29-1; j_gene: TRBJ2-1; d_gene: TRBD2; abundance: many; CDR3aa: CSVPPRVSGEQFF; CDR3nt: TGCAGCGTTCCCCCGAGGGTTAGCGGGGAGCAGTTCTTC
v_gene: TRBV5-1; j_gene: TRBJ1-1; d_gene: TRBD1; abundance: few; CDR3aa: CASSLGDSFKFNTEAFF; CDR3nt: TGCGCCAGCAGCTTGGGGGACAGCTTCAAATTTAACACTGAAGCTTTCTTT
v_gene: TRBV4-1; j_gene: TRBJ2-2; d_gene: TRBD2; abundance: -; CDR3aa: CASSQALAGGAGELFF; CDR3nt: TGCGCCAGCAGCCAAGCTCTAGCGGGAGGTGCCGGGGAGCTGTTTTTT
v_gene: TRBV7-6; j_gene: TRBJ2-5; d_gene: TRBD2; abundance: few; CDR3aa: CASSSLGGLQETQYF; CDR3nt: TGTGCCAGCAGCTCCTTGGGAGGGTTACAAGAGACCCAGTACTTC
v_gene: TRBV12-3/TRBV12-4; j_gene: TRBJ2-3; d_gene: -; abundance: -; CDR3aa: CASSPTDRGGDTQYF; CDR3nt: TGTGCCAGCAGCCCAACCGACAGGGGAGGGGATACGCAGTATTTT
v_gene: TRBV5-1; j_gene: TRBJ2-5; d_gene: TRBD2; abundance: -; CDR3aa: CASSLRGAGDVGTQYF; CDR3nt: TGCGCCAGCAGCTTGAGAGGAGCGGGAGATGTTGGGACCCAGTACTTC
v_gene: TRBV4-1; j_gene: TRBJ2-1; d_gene: TRBD2; abundance: -; CDR3aa: CASSQDRAAGADNEQFF; CDR3nt: TGCGCCAGCAGCCAAGATAGAGCGGCGGGAGCTGACAATGAGCAGTTCTTC
v_gene: TRBV29-1; j_gene: TRBJ1-1; d_gene: -; abundance: -; CDR3aa: CSVEEADIYTEAFF; CDR3nt: TGCAGCGTTGAAGAGGCGGACATCTACACTGAAGCCTTCTTT